Following are 21 T cell receptor beta chains from one sample sequenced in a study of OX40 agonist ivuxolimab in advanced cancers. Measured with immunoSEQ multiplex PCR; TCRdb has only the in-frame clones, and not every one. The sample has under 85,000 clones, about 86% seen once; the top ten hold around 1.8%. Sequenced material: CD4+ or CD8+ T cells sorted from blood, taken in a trial of the OX40 agonist ivuxolimab. The receptors were gathered from an adult with an advanced solid tumor such as melanoma, head and neck, liver or kidney cancer.

This clone has a handful of counts. The rearrangement links TRBV18 to TRBJ1-5, with D perhaps TRBD1 (6 bases). CDR3 length equals 14 residues. The V gene's germline CDR1 is KGHSH and CDR2 LQKENI. Trimming shortened V by 2 bases and J by 4 bases, and 9 bases separated the two germline ends. The CDR3 loop is CASSPSGANQPQHF. Written as DNA, the CDR3 is TGTGCCAGCTCACCATCGGGGGCGAATCAGCCCCAGCATTTT.

The J gene is TRBJ2-2, the V gene TRBV5-4; D perhaps matches TRBD1 (7 bases). CDR1 and CDR2 from the germline V gene are SGHNT and YYREEE (reference sequence). Trimming removed 4 bases at V and 6 bases at J, with 13 bases between. The CDR3 length is 14 residues. CDR3 region: CASSRRGPAGELFF. The CDR3 DNA reads TGTGCCAGCAGCCGGAGGGGGCCGGCCGGGGAGCTGTTTTTT.

This chain uses TRBV27 with TRBJ2-5, with TRBD2 as a possible D gene (5 bases). The CDR3 loop spans 13 amino acids. Trimming removed 3 bases at V and 10 bases at J, with 15 bases between. Germline CDR1 MNHEY, CDR2 SMNVEV (reference sequence). CDR3 coding DNA: TGTGCCAGCAGTTTGAACCTTGGGAGTTACCAGTACTTC. Translating gives CASSLNLGSYQYF.

The rearrangement joins TRBV12-1 to TRBJ1-5; the table's D call TRBD1 went unverified against the DNA. TRBV12-1 is a documented pseudogene. This CDR3 contains 16 residues. CDR3 DNA: TGTGCCAGCAGCTTTGCGTATAGGGGGAATAATCAGCCCCAGCATTTT. It encodes CASSFAYRGNNQPQHF.

V gene TRBV6-4 combines with J gene TRBJ2-7; no clear D. The germline gives CDR1 MRHNA, CDR2 SNTAGT. The CDR3 totals 11 residues. The V and J ends lost 5 bases and 5 bases respectively, with 7 bases between them. Here the CDR3 DNA reads TGTGCCAGCAGTCCCCTTAACGAGCAGTACTTC. This gives the protein CASSPLNEQYF.

CDR3 loop: CASSPGSPRYGYTF. The CDR3 DNA reads TGTGCCAGCAGTCCAGGGTCCCCTAGATATGGCTACACCTTC. The V gene is TRBV28, the J gene TRBJ1-2, with D possibly matching TRBD1 (5 bases). The CDR3 covers 14 residues. Germline V gene lookup returns CDR1 MDHEN and CDR2 SYDVKM. V was clipped by 5 bases and J by 5 bases, with 15 bases between them.

This clone was seen a few times. The chain uses TRBV6-5 and TRBJ2-1, with a weak D call TRBD1 (5 bases). Trimming left V 6 bases short and J 12 bases short, with 18 bases between. CDR3 length: 13 residues. CDR1 and CDR2 (germline): MNHEY, SVGAGI. CDR3 loop: CASSETTGVRQFF. The CDR3 bases are TGTGCCAGCAGCGAGACCACAGGAGTCAGGCAGTTCTTC.

V and J are TRBV15 and TRBJ2-3; 13 nucleotides line up with TRBD2. V gave up 5 bases and J gave up 4 bases; unmatched junction bases: 9. Germline V CDR1 and CDR2: LNHNV, YYDKDF (reference sequence). The CDR3 runs 17 residues. CDR3 region: CATSELTSGGASDTQYF. The CDR3 nucleotides read TGTGCCACCAGCGAGTTAACTAGCGGGGGGGCATCAGATACGCAGTATTTT.

In regard to this clone: This sample includes further DNA sequences coding for the same CDR3. The chain employs TRBV18 and TRBJ2-4, with 7 bases identical to TRBD1. CDR1 KGHSH and CDR2 LQKENI come from the germline V gene. Trimming at V came to 0 bases and at J to 0 bases, leaving 2 bases not matched to a gene. The CDR3 length is 16 residues. Here the CDR3 reads CASSPPQGVAKNIQYF. In nucleotides, the CDR3 is TGTGCCAGCTCACCACCCCAGGGGGTAGCCAAAAACATTCAGTACTTC.

The chain has TRBV28 and TRBJ2-7; a possible D gene is TRBD2 (6 bases). Looked up from germline, CDR1 is MDHEN and CDR2 is SYDVKM. The CDR3 is 13 residues long. V was trimmed by 3 bases and J by 13 bases, leaving 19 bases between them. CDR3 nucleotide sequence: TGTGCCAGCAGTTTGCCGTCTCGGAGGGATCCATACTTC. Translating it yields CASSLPSRRDPYF.

The gene calls are TRBV9 and TRBJ1-4; 9 bases agree with TRBD1. Trimming cost V 3 bases and J 0 bases; bases outside gene matches: 9. Germline CDR1 is SGDLS and CDR2 is YYNGEE. The CDR3 is made up of 18 amino acids. The CDR3 is CASSARQGGNPTNEKLFF. The CDR3 region has the DNA TGTGCCAGCAGCGCCCGACAGGGGGGGAATCCAACTAATGAAAAACTGTTTTTT.

In nucleotides, the CDR3 is TGTGCCAGCTCACCCAAGATGAGCTCTGGGGCCAACGTCCTGACTTTC. Amino acid sequence: CASSPKMSSGANVLTF. The rearrangement links TRBV18 to TRBJ2-6; D is uncertain. Trimming stripped 3 bases from V and 0 bases from J, with 9 bases between. Germline loops: CDR1 KGHSH, CDR2 LQKENI. The CDR3 has 16 residues.

This clone turned up a few times. The chain carries TRBV2 and TRBJ2-1, with 7 bases matching TRBD1. The V segment lost 10 bases and the J segment 0 bases; nucleotides outside the gene matches: 9. The CDR3 extends over 15 amino acids. The V gene's germline CDR1 is SNHLY and CDR2 FYNNEI. CDR3 DNA: TGTGCCACTACGGGACAGTTGAGCTCCTACAATGAGCAGTTCTTC. It yields the protein CATTGQLSSYNEQFF.

The V gene is TRBV7-3, the J gene TRBJ2-2; 9 nucleotides agree with TRBD1. Germline V lookup: CDR1 SGHTA, CDR2 FQGTGA. The length of the CDR3 is 16 residues. The V segment lost 2 bases and the J segment 6 bases; nucleotides outside the gene matches: 7. CDR3 loop: CASSLYGTGSSGELFF. CDR3 bases: TGTGCCAGCAGCTTATATGGGACAGGGTCTTCCGGGGAGCTGTTTTTT.

The chain combines TRBV5-4 with TRBJ2-1; a weak D match, TRBD2 (5 bases). Germline V gene sequence: CDR1 SGHNT, CDR2 YYREEE (reference sequence). The ends were cut back, 4 bases at V and 9 bases at J, with 17 bases in the middle. This CDR3 is built from 14 residues. CDR3 nucleotides: TGTGCCAGCAGCCAAGATATGGAGGCGGGTGAGCAGTTCTTC. Its protein product is CASSQDMEAGEQFF. Together with reference TRBV5-4 and TRBJ2-1, the CDR3 gives the full variable domain: ETGVTQSPTHLIKTRGQQVTLRCSSQSGHNTVSWYQQALGQGPQFIFQYYREEENGRGNFPPRFSGLQFPNYSSELNVNALELDDSALYLCASSQDMEAGEQFFGPGTRLTVL.

The chain recombines TRBV10-3 with TRBJ2-7; D could derive from TRBD1 or TRBD2 (5 bases each). V was cut by 7 bases and J by 0 bases, with 16 bases left in between. The CDR3 is made up of 15 amino acids. CDR1 is ENHRY, CDR2 SYGVKD, per germline. The CDR3 nucleotides are TGTGCCATCACTCCGGGACCGGGGAACTCCTACGAGCAGTACTTC. It yields the protein CAITPGPGNSYEQYF.

This CDR3 is CASLGKFRELFF. The CDR3 DNA sequence: TGTGCCAGCTTAGGAAAGTTCAGGGAGCTGTTTTTT. The chain uses TRBV21-1 and TRBJ2-2. TRBV21-1 is a documented pseudogene. The CDR3 has 12 residues.

The gene calls are TRBV6-6 and TRBJ2-5; the D is unclear. The V gene's germline CDR1 is MNHNY and CDR2 SVGAGI (reference sequence). Deletions cut 5 bases from V and 7 bases from J, with 11 bases between. The CDR3 is 12 amino acids. The CDR3 loop reads CASSPYMTTQYF. The CDR3, as DNA: TGTGCCAGCAGTCCCTACATGACGACCCAGTACTTC.

The V call is TRBV16, the J call TRBJ2-1; 8 nucleotides align to TRBD2. This CDR3 contains 16 residues. Germline CDR1 and CDR2: KGHSY and FQNENV. The V gene end was trimmed by 0 bases and the J gene end by 7 bases; junction bases not matched to a gene: 8. The CDR3 sequence: CASSQSTTSVRNEQFF. The CDR3 region has the DNA TGTGCCAGCAGCCAATCCACGACTAGCGTGAGGAATGAGCAGTTCTTC.

V gene TRBV5-1 combines with J gene TRBJ2-7; 13 bases are shared with TRBD2. Germline assignment: CDR1 SGHRS and CDR2 YFSETQ. This CDR3 spans 16 amino acids. After removal of 0 bases from V and 6 bases from J, the junction contained 6 bases not matched to a gene. The CDR3 coding sequence is TGCGCCAGCAGCTTGGCACTAGCGGGAGGGCCTGGCGAGCAGTACTTC. Its translation is CASSLALAGGPGEQYF.

The chain is built from TRBV7-9 and TRBJ2-1; TRBD1 agrees at 9 bases. The CDR3 loop spans 15 amino acids. The germline V gene encodes CDR1 SEHNR and CDR2 FQNEAQ (reference sequence). J lost 8 bases, V lost 4 bases, and 9 bases had no gene match. Here the CDR3 DNA reads TGTGCCAGCAGCTCGGGACAGGGCAACGGCGATGAGCAGTTCTTC. It is translated as CASSSGQGNGDEQFF.